Listed below are T cell receptor beta chains from one sample, sequenced in a study of control samples from healthy donors and cancer patients. Repertoires were generated with immunoSEQ multiplex PCR, while TCRdb's copy carries only in-frame clones and drops some. The sample gives some 170,000 clones, less than 95% of which show up once; around 13% is in the top ten. The specimen sequenced was PBMCs. These receptors all come from a man aged 60 to 69 with colorectal cancer. Each CDR3 is given with its conserved first and last residue. Each record gives: D gene, J gene, V gene, CDR3 protein, CDR3 DNA. The D gene is left open where the match is weak.

.,TRBJ1-6,TRBV2,CASSRQAQYNSPLHF,TGTGCCAGCAGTCGACAAGCTCAGTATAATTCACCCCTCCACTTT
.,TRBJ1-2,TRBV5-4,CASSLVGRQGYGYTF,TGTGCCAGCAGCTTGGTGGGACGCCAAGGCTATGGCTACACCTTC
.,TRBJ1-1,TRBV7-2,CASSLSGIEAFF,TGTGCCAGCAGCTTATCGGGGATCGAAGCTTTCTTT
.,TRBJ2-1,TRBV24-1,CATSGQEGGSYNEQFF,TGTGCCACCAGTGGCCAGGAGGGAGGAAGTTACAATGAGCAGTTCTTC
.,TRBJ2-1,TRBV6-5,CASSYSLTGYEQFF,TGTGCCAGCAGTTACTCTTTGACTGGTTATGAGCAGTTCTTC
.,TRBJ1-2,TRBV3-1/TRBV3-2,CASSQEPSRGYTF,TGTGCCAGCAGCCAAGAACCATCACGTGGCTACACCTTC
TRBD1,TRBJ2-7,TRBV6-5,CASSPTGFDEQYF,TGTGCCAGCAGCCCGACAGGGTTCGACGAGCAGTACTTC
.,TRBJ2-2,TRBV6-6,CASIKRGLGGELFF,TGTGCCAGCATCAAACGGGGGTTGGGCGGGGAGCTGTTTTTT
TRBD1,TRBJ2-5,TRBV6-5,CASGAGGETQYF,TGTGCCAGCGGGGCAGGGGGAGAGACCCAGTACTTC
.,TRBJ2-7,TRBV9,CASSVGDGVVVDEQYF,TGTGCCAGCAGCGTAGGGGACGGTGTGGTAGTGGACGAGCAGTACTTC
.,TRBJ1-5,TRBV7-8,CASSLARAQGVNQPQHF,TGTGCCAGCAGCTTAGCTCGAGCTCAGGGAGTCAATCAGCCCCAGCATTTT
.,TRBJ1-1,TRBV6-2/TRBV6-3,CASSYGRKNTEAFF,TGTGCCAGCAGTTACGGACGGAAGAACACTGAAGCTTTCTTT
TRBD1,TRBJ1-3,TRBV18,CASSPQGQELSGNTIYF,TGTGCCAGCTCACCACAGGGACAGGAACTCTCTGGAAACACCATATATTTT
TRBD1,TRBJ1-5,TRBV24-1,CATSDLPDRGGQPQHF,TGTGCCACCAGTGATTTGCCCGACAGGGGCGGTCAGCCCCAGCATTTT
.,TRBJ1-1,TRBV30,CAWSADPDVGSTEAFF,TGTGCCTGGAGTGCAGACCCAGATGTTGGGAGCACTGAAGCTTTCTTT
.,TRBJ2-5,TRBV5-1,CASRERGTVEETQYF,TGCGCCAGCAGAGAACGAGGGACCGTGGAAGAGACCCAGTACTTC
TRBD1,TRBJ2-7,TRBV5-1,CASSSDQGAGQQQYF,TGCGCCAGCAGCTCGGACCAGGGGGCCGGTCAACAGCAGTACTTC
.,TRBJ1-5,TRBV3-1/TRBV3-2,CASSSRGDPQHF,TGTGCCAGCAGCTCCCGGGGCGACCCCCAGCATTTT
TRBD1,TRBJ2-7,TRBV6-5,CASSYLLGQGYEQYF,TGTGCCAGCAGTTACCTACTGGGACAGGGCTACGAGCAGTACTTC
TRBD1,TRBJ2-7,TRBV7-9,CASSSRTGGYEQYF,TGTGCCAGCAGCTCCCGGACAGGGGGCTACGAGCAGTACTTC
.,TRBJ1-2,TRBV9,CASSGQGRYGYTF,TGTGCCAGCAGCGGGCAGGGAAGATATGGCTACACCTTC
.,TRBJ2-7,TRBV5-1,CASSPPLDYPDEQYF,TGCGCCAGCAGCCCCCCGTTGGACTATCCGGACGAGCAGTACTTC
TRBD2,TRBJ2-1,TRBV7-8,CASSLRTSGGSYNEQFF,TGTGCCAGCAGCTTAAGGACTAGCGGGGGCTCCTACAATGAGCAGTTCTTC